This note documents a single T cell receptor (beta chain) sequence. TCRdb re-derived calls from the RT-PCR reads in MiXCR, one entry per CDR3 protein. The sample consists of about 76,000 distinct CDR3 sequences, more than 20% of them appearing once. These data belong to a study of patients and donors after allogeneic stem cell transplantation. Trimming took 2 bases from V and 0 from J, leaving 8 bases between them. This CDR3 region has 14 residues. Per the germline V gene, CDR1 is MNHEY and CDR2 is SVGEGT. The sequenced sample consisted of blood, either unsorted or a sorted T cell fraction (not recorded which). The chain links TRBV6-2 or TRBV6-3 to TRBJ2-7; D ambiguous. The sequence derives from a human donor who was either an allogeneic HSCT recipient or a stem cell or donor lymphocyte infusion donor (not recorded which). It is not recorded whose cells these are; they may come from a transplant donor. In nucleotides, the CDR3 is TGTGCCAGCAGTTACGGCAGGTACTCCTACGAGCAGTACTTC. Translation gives CASSYGRYSYEQYF.